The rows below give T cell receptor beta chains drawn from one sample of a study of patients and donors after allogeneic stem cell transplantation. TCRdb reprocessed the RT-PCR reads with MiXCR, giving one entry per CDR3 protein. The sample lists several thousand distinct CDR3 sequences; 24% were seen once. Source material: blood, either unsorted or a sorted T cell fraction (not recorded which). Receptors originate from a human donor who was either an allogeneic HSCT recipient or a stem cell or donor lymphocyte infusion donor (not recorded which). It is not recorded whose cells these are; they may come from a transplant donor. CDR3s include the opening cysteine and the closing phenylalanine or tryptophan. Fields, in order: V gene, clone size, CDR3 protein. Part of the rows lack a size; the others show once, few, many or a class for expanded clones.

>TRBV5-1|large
CASSLIPGEGNEQFF
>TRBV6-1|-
CASSTSGRGVRRYTF
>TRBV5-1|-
CASSFKLQGEAFF
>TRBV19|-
CASSSSPGNEQYF
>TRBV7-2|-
CASSLGGRVDTQYF
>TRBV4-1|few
CASSQDRLWEQFF
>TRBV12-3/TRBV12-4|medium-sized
CASRPGLNNEQFF
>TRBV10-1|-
CASRENRDGGTEAFF
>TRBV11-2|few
CASSQEEGQYF
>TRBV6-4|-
CASRGQGIGPQHF
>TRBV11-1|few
CANGQKLGHGYTF
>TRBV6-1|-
CASSPDRAHPDTQYF
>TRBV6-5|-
CASSYSRILGQPQHF
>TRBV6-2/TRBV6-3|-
CASSLLAEGAQQTQYF
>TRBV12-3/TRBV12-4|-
CASSSGGNRGGYTF
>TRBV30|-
CALLRQSSYNEQFF
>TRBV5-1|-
CASSSRTGYNEQFF
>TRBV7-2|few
CASSFGREAFF
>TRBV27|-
CASRLGQGAYNEQFF
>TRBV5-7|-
CASSLLKFGYTF
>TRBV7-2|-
CASSQYLSGANVLTF